This T cell receptor beta chain derives from a study of CD8 T cells in ankylosing spondylitis. TCRdb itself ran the 5' RACE reads through MiXCR, one entry per CDR3 protein. The sample lists approximately 250,000 distinct CDR3 sequences, approximately 10% seen once, with 2.6% in the top ten. Germline assignment: CDR1 LNHNV and CDR2 YYDKDF (reference sequence). The CDR3 has 15 residues. Trimming stripped 0 bases from V and 1 base from J, with 10 bases between. This chain connects TRBV15 to TRBJ2-7; possible D gene TRBD2, 5 bases. This receptor was obtained from a male donor with ankylosing spondylitis or in good health (not recorded which). The sequenced sample consisted of blood, either unsorted or a sorted T cell fraction (not recorded which). The DNA for the CDR3 is TGTGCCACCAGCAGAGATCCGGGAACGTCCTACGAGCAGTACTTC. Protein: CATSRDPGTSYEQYF.